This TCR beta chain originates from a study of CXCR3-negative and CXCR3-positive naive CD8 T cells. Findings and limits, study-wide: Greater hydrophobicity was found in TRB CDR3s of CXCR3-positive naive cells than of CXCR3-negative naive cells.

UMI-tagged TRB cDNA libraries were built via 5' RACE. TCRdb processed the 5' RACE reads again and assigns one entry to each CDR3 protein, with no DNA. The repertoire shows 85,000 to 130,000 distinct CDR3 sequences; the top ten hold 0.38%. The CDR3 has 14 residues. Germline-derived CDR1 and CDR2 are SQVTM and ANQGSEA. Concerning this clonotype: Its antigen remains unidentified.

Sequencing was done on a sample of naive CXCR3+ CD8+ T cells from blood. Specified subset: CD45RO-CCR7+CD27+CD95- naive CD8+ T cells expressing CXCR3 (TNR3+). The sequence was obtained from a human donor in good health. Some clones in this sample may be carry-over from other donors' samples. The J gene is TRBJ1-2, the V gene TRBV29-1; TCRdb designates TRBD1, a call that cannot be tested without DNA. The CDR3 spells CSVEDRDRGFGYTF.